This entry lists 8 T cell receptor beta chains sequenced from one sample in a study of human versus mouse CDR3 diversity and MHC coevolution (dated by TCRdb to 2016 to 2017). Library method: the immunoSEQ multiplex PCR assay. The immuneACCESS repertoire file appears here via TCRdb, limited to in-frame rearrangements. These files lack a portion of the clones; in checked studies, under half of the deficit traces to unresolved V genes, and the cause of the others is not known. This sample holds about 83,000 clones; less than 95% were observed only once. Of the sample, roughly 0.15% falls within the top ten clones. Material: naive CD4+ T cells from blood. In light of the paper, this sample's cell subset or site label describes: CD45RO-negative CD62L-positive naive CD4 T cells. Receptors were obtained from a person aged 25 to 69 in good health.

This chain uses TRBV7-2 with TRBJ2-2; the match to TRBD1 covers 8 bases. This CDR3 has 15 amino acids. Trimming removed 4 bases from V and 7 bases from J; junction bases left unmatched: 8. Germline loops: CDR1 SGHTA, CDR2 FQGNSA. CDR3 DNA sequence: TGTGCCAGCAGCTCCTCAGGGGGCGCGAACGGGGAGCTGTTTTTT. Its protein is CASSSSGGANGELFF.

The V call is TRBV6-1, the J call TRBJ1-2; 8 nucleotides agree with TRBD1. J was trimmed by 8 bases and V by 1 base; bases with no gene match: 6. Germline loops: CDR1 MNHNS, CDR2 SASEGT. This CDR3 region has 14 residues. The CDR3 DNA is TGTGCCAGCAGTGAAGTATTAGACAGGGGAGGCTACACCTTC. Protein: CASSEVLDRGGYTF.

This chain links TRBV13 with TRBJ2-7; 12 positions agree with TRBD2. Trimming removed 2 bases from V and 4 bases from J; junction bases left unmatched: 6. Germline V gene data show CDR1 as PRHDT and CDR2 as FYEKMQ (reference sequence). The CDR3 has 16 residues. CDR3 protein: CASSLLLAGGLYEQYF. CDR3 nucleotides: TGTGCCAGCAGCTTACTACTAGCGGGGGGACTATACGAGCAGTACTTC.

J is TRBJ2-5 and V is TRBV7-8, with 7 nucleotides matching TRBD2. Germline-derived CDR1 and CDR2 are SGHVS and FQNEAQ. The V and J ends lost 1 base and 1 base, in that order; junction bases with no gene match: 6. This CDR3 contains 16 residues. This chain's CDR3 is CASSLVWAGVQETQYF. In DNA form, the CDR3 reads TGTGCCAGCAGCTTAGTTTGGGCGGGGGTCCAAGAGACCCAGTACTTC.

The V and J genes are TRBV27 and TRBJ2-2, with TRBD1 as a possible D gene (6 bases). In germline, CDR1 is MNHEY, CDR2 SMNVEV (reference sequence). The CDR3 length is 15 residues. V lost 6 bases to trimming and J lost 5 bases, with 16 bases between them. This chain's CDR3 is CASRTGKTGTGELFF. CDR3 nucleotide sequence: TGTGCCAGCAGGACCGGGAAAACAGGGACCGGGGAGCTGTTTTTT.

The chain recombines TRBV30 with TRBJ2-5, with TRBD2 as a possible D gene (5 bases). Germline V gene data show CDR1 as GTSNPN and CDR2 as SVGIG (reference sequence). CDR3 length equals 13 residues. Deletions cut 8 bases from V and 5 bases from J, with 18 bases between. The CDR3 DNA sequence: TGTGCCGGAGGAGTTTCGGGTATTGAGACCCAGTACTTC. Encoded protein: CAGGVSGIETQYF.

CDR3 in amino acids: CASSLDYGPGDGYTF. CDR3 sequence (DNA): TGCGCCAGCAGCTTGGACTATGGTCCCGGCGATGGCTACACCTTC. V usage is TRBV5-1 and J usage is TRBJ1-2; D uncertain. This CDR3 has 15 residues. Trimming took off 0 bases at V and 6 bases at J, with 15 bases between the two ends. Germline V CDR1 and CDR2: SGHRS, YFSETQ.

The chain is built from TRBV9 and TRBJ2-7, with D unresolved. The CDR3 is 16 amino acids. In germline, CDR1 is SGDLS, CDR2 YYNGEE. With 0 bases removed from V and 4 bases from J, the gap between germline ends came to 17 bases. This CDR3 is CASSVGQFGRPYEQYF. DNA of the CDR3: TGTGCCAGCAGCGTAGGCCAGTTTGGCAGGCCATACGAGCAGTACTTC.